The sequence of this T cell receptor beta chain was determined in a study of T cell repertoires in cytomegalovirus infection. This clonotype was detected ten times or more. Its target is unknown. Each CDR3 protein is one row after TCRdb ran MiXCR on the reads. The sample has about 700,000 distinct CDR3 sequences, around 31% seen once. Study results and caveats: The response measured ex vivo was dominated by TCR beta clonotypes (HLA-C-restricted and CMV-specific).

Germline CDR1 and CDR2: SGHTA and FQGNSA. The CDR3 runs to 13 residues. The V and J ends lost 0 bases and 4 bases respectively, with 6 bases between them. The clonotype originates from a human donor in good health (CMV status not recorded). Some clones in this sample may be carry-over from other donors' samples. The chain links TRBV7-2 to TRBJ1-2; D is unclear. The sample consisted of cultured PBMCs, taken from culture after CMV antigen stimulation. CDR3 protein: CASSLAGLYGYTF. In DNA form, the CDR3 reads TGTGCCAGCAGCTTAGCGGGCCTCTATGGCTACACCTTC.